This TCR beta chain came from a study of T cell clones after liver transplantation. Study at large: TCRbeta sequencing after a pre-transplant mixed lymphocyte reaction identified graft-donor-reactive clones, later tracked in post-transplant blood. Apart from three HCV-positive recipients, transplants were for non-autoimmune, non-viral reasons. Tolerant meant at least one year fully off immunosuppression without liver enzymes above twice normal.

The CDR3 is 18 residues long. Germline V gene data show CDR1 as SGHAT and CDR2 as FQNNGV. V shed 2 bases, J shed 7 bases, and the junction held 11 bases outside the gene matches. The repertoire was sequenced with immunoSEQ multiplex PCR; TCRdb's copy has only in-frame clones and lacks some. Of about 51,000 clones listed, 86% are singletons. The TCR comes from a human patient who received a liver transplant. A share of the T cells may be of graft donor origin. This specimen consisted of CD8+ T cells from blood, obtained 12 months after liver transplant. The chain employs TRBV11-2 and TRBJ2-1, with 13 nucleotides matching TRBD2. The CDR3 spells CASSLHSQLAGGTNEQFF. CDR3 coding DNA: TGTGCCAGCAGCTTACATTCGCAACTAGCGGGAGGGACGAATGAGCAGTTCTTC.